This T cell receptor beta chain was profiled in a study of blood T cell repertoires in COVID-19. Study-wide context: Specimens from acute and convalescent COVID-19 originated in the United States, Italy and Spain. Nucleic acid was either cDNA or gDNA, and it came from T cells, B-cell-depleted T cells, or PBMCs.

In the authors' workflow: Researchers report that nucleated cell counts were estimated from reference gene primer amplification. Some clones are missing from TCRdb's copy, which holds only in-frame ones; the method was immunoSEQ multiplex PCR. The V and J calls and clone size were taken over from that table, and D and trimming were inferred from the DNA. The profile covers 110,000 to 150,000 clones, with more than 75% appearing a single time and over 5% taken by the ten largest. Losses at the gene ends were 3 bases for V and 2 bases for J; bases not matched to a gene: 4. Per the germline V gene, CDR1 is WNHNN and CDR2 is SYGVQD (reference sequence). CDR3 length equals 15 residues.

Input material: peripheral blood. The source is a human donor in a cohort sampled during active COVID-19. The chain uses TRBV10-1 and TRBJ2-3; 8 nucleotides agree with TRBD2. CDR3 DNA: TGCGCCAGCAGTGATCTTAGCGGGACCACAGATACGCAGTATTTT. Translated, it gives CASSDLSGTTDTQYF.